The 6 T cell receptor beta chains listed next were all sequenced from one sample in a study of blood T cells in healthy people across ages. The authors ran a second PCR of roughly 6 to 11 cycles using a sample-barcoded 5' primer and a J-beta primer mix. TCRdb itself ran the 5' RACE reads through MiXCR, one entry per CDR3 protein. Of 550,000 to 750,000 distinct CDR3 sequences in the sample, around 21% were seen once. Sequencing input: blood. The receptor set was obtained from a man aged 65 to 85 in good health.

This clonotype was picked up a small number of times. V usage is TRBV24-1 and J usage is TRBJ2-5; a weak D match, TRBD1 (6 bases). The J call is in doubt because the DNA end fits TRBJ2-1 better. CDR3 length: 11 residues. CDR1 is KGHDR, CDR2 SFDVKD, per germline. The CDR3 loop reads CATSGQDEQFF. In nucleotides, the CDR3 is TGTGCCACCAGTGGACAGGATGAGCAGTTCTTC.

There are many counts of this clonotype. The chain combines TRBV2 with TRBJ2-1; 13 nucleotides line up with TRBD2. Germline V gene data show CDR1 as SNHLY and CDR2 as FYNNEI. This CDR3 has 14 residues. Unmatched junction bases numbered 3, after V lost 6 bases and J lost 7 bases. CDR3 nucleotides: TGTGCCAGCAGCAGGACTAGCGGGAGAAATGAGCAGTTCTTC. Encoded protein: CASSRTSGRNEQFF.

This clonotype occurred a few times. The genes are TRBV3-1 and TRBJ2-7, with 11 nucleotides matching TRBD2. This CDR3 has 16 amino acids. Germline V gene data show CDR1 as LGHDT and CDR2 as YNNKEL (reference sequence). Losses at the gene ends were 0 bases for V and 4 bases for J; bases not matched to a gene: 5. CDR3 nucleotides: TGTGCCAGCAGCCAAGATGAAACTAGCGGGAGATACGAGCAGTACTTC. Its protein is CASSQDETSGRYEQYF.

This rearrangement joins TRBV9 to TRBJ2-2; the D gene is possibly TRBD2 (5 bases). Germline values: CDR1 SGDLS, CDR2 YYNGEE. This CDR3 comprises 14 residues. V gave up 6 bases and J gave up 2 bases, with 11 bases separating them. CDR3 sequence: CASNTGRNTGELFF. The CDR3 nucleotides read TGTGCCAGCAACACGGGGAGAAACACCGGGGAGCTGTTTTTT.

A few counts support this clonotype. CDR3 sequence reads: CSASPRGAGYEQYF. CDR3 nucleotide sequence: TGCAGTGCTAGCCCCCGGGGGGCAGGATACGAGCAGTACTTC. This chain uses TRBV20-1 with TRBJ2-7, with a possible D match to TRBD2 (7 bases). Deletions cut 3 bases from V and 4 bases from J, with 16 bases between. The CDR3 consists of 14 residues. Looked up from germline, CDR1 is DFQATT and CDR2 is SNEGSKA (reference sequence).

This clonotype appeared many times. This chain uses TRBV20-1 with TRBJ1-1; D is possibly TRBD1 (5 bases). The CDR3 extends over 14 amino acids. Germline lookup yields CDR1 DFQATT and CDR2 SNEGSKA (reference sequence). With 0 bases removed from V and 1 base from J, the gap between germline ends came to 9 bases. The CDR3 DNA reads TGCAGTGCTAGAGATCTGAGGGGGAACACTGAAGCTTTCTTT. The encoded protein is CSARDLRGNTEAFF.